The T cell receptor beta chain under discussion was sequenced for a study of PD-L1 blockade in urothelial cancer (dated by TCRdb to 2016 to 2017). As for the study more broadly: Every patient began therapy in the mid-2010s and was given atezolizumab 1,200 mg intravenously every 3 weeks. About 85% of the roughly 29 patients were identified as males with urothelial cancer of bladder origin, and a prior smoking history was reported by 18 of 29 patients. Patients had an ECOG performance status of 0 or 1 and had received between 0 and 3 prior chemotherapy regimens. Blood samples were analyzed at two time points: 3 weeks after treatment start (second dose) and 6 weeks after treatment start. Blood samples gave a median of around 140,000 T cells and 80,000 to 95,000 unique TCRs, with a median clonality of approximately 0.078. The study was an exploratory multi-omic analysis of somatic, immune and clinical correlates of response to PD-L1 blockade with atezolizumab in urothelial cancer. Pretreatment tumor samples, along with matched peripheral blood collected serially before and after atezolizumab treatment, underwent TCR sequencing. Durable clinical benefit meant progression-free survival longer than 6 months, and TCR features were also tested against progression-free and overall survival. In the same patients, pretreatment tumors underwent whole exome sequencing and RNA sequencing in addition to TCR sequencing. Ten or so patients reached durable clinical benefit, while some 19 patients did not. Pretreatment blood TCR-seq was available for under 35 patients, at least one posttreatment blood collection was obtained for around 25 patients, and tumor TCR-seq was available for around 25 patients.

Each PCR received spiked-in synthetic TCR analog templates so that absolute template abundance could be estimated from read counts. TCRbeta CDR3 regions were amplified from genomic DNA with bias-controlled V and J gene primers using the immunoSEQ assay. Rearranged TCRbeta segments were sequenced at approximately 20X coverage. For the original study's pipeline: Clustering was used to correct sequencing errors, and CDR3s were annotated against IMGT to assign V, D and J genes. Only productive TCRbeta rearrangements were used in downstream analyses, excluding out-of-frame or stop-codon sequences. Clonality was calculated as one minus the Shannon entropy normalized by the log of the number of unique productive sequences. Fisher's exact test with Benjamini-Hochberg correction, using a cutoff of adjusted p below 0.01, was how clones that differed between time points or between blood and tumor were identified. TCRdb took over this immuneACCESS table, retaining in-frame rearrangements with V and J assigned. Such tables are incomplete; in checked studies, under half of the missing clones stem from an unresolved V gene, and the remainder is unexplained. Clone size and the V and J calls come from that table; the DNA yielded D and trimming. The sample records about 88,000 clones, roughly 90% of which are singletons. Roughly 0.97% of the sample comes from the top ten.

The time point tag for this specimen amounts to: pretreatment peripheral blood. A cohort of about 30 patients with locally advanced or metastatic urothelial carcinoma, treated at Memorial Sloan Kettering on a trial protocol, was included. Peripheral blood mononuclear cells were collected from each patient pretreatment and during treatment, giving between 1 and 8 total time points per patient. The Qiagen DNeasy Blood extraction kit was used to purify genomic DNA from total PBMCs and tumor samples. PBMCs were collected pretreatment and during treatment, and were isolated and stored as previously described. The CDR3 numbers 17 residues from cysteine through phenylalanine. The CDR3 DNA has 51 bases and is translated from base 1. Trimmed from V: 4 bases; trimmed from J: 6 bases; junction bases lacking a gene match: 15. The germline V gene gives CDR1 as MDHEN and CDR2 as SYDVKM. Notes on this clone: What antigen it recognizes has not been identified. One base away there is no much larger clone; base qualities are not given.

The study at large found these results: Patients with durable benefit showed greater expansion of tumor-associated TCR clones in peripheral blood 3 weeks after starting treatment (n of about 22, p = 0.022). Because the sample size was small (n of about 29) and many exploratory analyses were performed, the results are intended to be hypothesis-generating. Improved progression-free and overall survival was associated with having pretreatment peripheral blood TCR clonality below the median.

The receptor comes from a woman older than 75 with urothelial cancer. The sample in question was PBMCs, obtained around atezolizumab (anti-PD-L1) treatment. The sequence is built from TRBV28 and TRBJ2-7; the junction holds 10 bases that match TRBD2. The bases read TGTGCCAGCAGTTCCAGTAGCGGGAGGTCGCAAGGTTTCGAGCAGTACTTC. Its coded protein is CASSSSSGRSQGFEQYF. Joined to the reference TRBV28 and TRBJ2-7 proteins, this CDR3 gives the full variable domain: DVKVTQSSRYLVKRTGEKVFLECVQDMDHENMFWYRQDPGLGLRLIYFSYDVKMKEKGDIPEGYSVSREKKERFSLILESASTNQTSMYLCASSSSSGRSQGFEQYFGPGTRLTVT.